This T cell receptor (beta chain) comes out of a study of early T cells in non-severe SARS-CoV-2 infection. The overall study: Bulk RNA from unsorted whole blood was sequenced; chains were unpaired. General study findings and limits: There was a bias toward anti-spike CD8 responses in VDJdb matching, which missed private and CD4 specificities.

The TCR library protocol attached unique molecular identifiers to the individual cDNA molecules. Each CDR3 protein is one row after TCRdb ran MiXCR on the 5' RACE reads. The table includes tens of thousands of distinct CDR3 sequences, around 12% detected once. This clonotype was seen at least ten times. Its antigen remains unknown. Germline V CDR1 and CDR2: WSHSY, SAAADI. Trimming at V came to 7 bases and at J to 7 bases, leaving 8 bases not matched to a gene. The CDR3 length is 13 residues. Sequencing used whole blood, obtained at baseline. This clonotype was sampled from an adult who was a healthcare worker with PCR-confirmed SARS-CoV-2 infection or an uninfected control (not recorded which). The chain joins TRBV10-2 to TRBJ1-1, with 8 bases that match TRBD1. The CDR3 protein is CASMDRAVGEAFF. CDR3 in DNA: TGCGCCAGCATGGACAGGGCTGTGGGTGAAGCTTTCTTT.